The rows below give T cell receptor beta chains drawn from one sample of a study of blood T cell repertoires in COVID-19. Using immunoSEQ multiplex PCR, the repertoire was profiled, and TCRdb retains in-frame clones only, with some absent. Found here are around 140,000 clones, 87% of them singletons; the top ten hold roughly 4%. Specimen: PBMCs or T cells enriched from blood (not recorded which). These receptors were taken from a woman aged 40 to 50 who had been exposed to COVID-19. Both conserved end residues are trimmed from each CDR3.

V,J,CDR3
TRBV27,TRBJ2-1,ASSYLAGVPYNEQF
TRBV6-5,TRBJ1-4,ASGRSSTNEKLF
TRBV6-2/TRBV6-3,TRBJ1-1,ASSYGTLGQGLSEAF
TRBV9,TRBJ1-4,ASSQEGDRAVEKLF
TRBV4-3,TRBJ2-7,ASSQEAGAYEQY
TRBV5-1,TRBJ2-6,ASSLLISAGGKGANVLT
TRBV29-1,TRBJ2-3,SVGGGNGDTQY
TRBV5-1,TRBJ2-1,ASSLDPGGNNEQF
TRBV12-3/TRBV12-4,TRBJ2-7,ASSSRYEQY
TRBV27,TRBJ1-4,ASSLAPGQGLGKLF
TRBV6-5,TRBJ2-2,ASRPTSGRVGELF
TRBV5-4,TRBJ2-1,ASSWAGGPMNEQF
TRBV5-6,TRBJ2-7,ASSTDSYEQY
TRBV29-1,TRBJ2-3,SVEFLDTQY
TRBV28,TRBJ1-2,ASSRTGGAYGYT
TRBV10-2,TRBJ1-2,ASSERTGSGYT
TRBV10-1,TRBJ2-3,ASSESRGGTDTQY
TRBV7-9,TRBJ1-2,ASSTPPGTGDGYT
TRBV28,TRBJ1-2,ASKDRDGEGYT
TRBV7-6,TRBJ1-3,ASSPGDRGGNTIY
TRBV19,TRBJ1-2,ASQPLDRLANGYT
TRBV5-8,TRBJ1-2,ASSYWDTQGAGGYT
TRBV12-5,TRBJ2-3,ASNRGPITDTQY